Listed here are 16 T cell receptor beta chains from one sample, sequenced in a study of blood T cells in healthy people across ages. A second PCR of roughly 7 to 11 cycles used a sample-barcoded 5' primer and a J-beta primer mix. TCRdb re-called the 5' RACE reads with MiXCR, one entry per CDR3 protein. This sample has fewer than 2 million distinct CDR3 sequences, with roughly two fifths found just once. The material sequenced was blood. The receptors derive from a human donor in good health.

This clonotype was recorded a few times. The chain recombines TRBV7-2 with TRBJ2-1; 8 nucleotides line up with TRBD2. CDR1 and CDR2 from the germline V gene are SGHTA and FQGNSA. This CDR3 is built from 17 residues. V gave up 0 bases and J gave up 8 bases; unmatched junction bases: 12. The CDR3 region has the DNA TGTGCCAGCAGCTTAGCGGTTTGGGTAGCGGGGTCGCATGAGCAGTTCTTC. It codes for CASSLAVWVAGSHEQFF.

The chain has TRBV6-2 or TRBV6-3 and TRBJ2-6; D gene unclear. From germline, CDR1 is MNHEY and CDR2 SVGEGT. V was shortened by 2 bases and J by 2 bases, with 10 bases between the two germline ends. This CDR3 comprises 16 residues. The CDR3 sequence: CASSYGVGTGANVLTF. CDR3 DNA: TGTGCCAGCAGTTACGGCGTAGGTACTGGGGCCAACGTCCTGACTTTC.

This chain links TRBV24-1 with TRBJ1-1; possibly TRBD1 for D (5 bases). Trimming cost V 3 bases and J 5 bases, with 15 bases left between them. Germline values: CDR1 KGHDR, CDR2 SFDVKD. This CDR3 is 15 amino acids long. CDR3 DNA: TGTGCCACCAGTGATCGAAGGGGCCCCTTAACTGAAGCTTTCTTT. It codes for CATSDRRGPLTEAFF.

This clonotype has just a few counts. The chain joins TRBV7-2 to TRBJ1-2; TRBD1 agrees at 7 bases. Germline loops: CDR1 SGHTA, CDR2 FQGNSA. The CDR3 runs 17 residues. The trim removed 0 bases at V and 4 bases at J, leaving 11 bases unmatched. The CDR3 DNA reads TGTGCCAGCAGCTTAGCGCCGGGACAGATGGGGGCCTATGGCTACACCTTC. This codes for CASSLAPGQMGAYGYTF.

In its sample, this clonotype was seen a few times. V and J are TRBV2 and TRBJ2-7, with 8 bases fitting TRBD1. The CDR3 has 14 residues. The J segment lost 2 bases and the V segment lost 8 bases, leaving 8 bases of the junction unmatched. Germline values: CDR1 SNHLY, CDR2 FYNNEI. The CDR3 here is CASQDRVITYEQYF. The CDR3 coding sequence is TGTGCCAGCCAGGACAGGGTAATAACCTACGAGCAGTACTTC. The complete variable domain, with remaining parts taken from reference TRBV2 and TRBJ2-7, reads EPEVTQTPSHQVTQMGQEVILRCVPISNHLYFYWYRQILGQKVEFLVSFYNNEISEKSEIFDDQFSVERPDGSNFTLKIRSTKLEDSAMYFCASQDRVITYEQYFGPGTRLTVT.

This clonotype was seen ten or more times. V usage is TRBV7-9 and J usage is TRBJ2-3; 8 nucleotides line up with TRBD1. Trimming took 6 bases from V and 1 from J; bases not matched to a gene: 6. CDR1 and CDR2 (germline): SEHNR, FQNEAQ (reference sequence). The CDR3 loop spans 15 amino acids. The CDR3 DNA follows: TGTGCCAGCAGTTCCAGGGGGCTCGGCACAGATACGCAGTATTTT. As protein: CASSSRGLGTDTQYF.

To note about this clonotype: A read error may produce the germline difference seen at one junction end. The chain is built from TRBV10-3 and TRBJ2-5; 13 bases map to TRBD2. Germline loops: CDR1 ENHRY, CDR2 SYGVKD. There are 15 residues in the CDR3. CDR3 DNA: TGTGCCATCAGTGGAGGACTAGCGGGGGAGGAGACCCTGTACTTC. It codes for CAISGGLAGEETLYF.

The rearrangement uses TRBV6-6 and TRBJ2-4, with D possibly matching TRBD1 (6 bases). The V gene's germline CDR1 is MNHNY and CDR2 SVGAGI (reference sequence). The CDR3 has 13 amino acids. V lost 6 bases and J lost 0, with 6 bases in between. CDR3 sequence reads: CASRDRAKNIQYF. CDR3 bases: TGTGCCAGCAGGGACAGAGCCAAAAACATTCAGTACTTC.

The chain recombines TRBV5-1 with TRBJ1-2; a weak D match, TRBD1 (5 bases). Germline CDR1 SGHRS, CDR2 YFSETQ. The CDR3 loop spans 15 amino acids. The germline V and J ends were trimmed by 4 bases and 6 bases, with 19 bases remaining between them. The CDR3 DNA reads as TGCGCCAGCAGCCCGGCGGGGGATTTCGGCGATGGCTACACCTTC. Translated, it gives CASSPAGDFGDGYTF.

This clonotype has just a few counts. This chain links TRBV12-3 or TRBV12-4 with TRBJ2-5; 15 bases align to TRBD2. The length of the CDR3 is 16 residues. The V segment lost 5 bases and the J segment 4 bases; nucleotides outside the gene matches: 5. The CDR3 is CASSPLGLAGGETQYF. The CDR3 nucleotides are TGTGCCAGCAGTCCGTTGGGACTAGCGGGGGGAGAGACCCAGTACTTC.

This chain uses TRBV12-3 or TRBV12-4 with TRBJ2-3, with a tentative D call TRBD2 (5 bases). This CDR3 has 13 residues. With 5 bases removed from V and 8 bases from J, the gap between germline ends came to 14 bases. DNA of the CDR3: TGTGCCAGCAGTCCCCACTCAGCGGCTACGCAGTATTTT. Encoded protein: CASSPHSAATQYF.

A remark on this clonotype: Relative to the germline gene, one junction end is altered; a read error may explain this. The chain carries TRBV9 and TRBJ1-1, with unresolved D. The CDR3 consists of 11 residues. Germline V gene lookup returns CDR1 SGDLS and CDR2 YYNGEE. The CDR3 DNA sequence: TGCGCCAGTGGGAGCGTCACTGAAGCTTTCTTT. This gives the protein CASGSVTEAFF.

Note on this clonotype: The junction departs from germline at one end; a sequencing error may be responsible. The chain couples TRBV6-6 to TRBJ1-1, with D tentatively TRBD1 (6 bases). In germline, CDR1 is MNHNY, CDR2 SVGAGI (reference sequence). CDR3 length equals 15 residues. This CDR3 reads CTSSYSPGAGTEAFF. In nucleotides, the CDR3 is TGTACCAGCAGTTACTCCCCAGGGGCTGGAACTGAAGCTTTCTTT.

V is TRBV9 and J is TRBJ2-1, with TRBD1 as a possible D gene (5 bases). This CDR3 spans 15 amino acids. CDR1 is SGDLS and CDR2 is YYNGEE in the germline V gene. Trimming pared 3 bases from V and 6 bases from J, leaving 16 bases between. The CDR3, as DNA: TGTGCCAGCAGCGCATCATCCAGGGTAGGCAATGAGCAGTTCTTC. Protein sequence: CASSASSRVGNEQFF.

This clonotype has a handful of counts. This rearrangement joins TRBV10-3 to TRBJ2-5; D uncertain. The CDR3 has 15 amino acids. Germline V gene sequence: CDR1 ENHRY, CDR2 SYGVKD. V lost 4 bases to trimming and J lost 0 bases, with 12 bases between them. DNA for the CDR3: TGTGCCATCAGTGCCCAGGCTACGTACCAAGAGACCCAGTACTTC. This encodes CAISAQATYQETQYF.

CDR3 in amino acids: CAISVVFGVSDYGYTF. CDR3 nucleotides: TGTGCCATCAGTGTGGTTTTTGGGGTTTCGGACTATGGCTACACCTTC. The J gene is TRBJ1-2, the V gene TRBV10-3; D gene unclear. The V gene's germline CDR1 is ENHRY and CDR2 SYGVKD. The CDR3 sequence is 16 residues long. The V gene lost 4 bases and the J gene lost 3 bases, with 18 bases spanning the gap.